The rows below give T cell receptor beta chains drawn from one sample of a study of T cell responses to AZD1222 COVID-19 vaccine. TCRdb's copy holds only in-frame clones and misses some; the assay was immunoSEQ multiplex PCR. The sample holds roughly 66,000 clones; 75% to 85% are singletons and the top ten take under 6.5%. Sequenced here: peripheral blood, sampled on day 0 of AZD1222 vaccination. The source of these receptors is an adult in good health. CDR3s include the opening cysteine and the closing phenylalanine or tryptophan. The order of the fields is J gene, D gene, clone size, V gene, CDR3 DNA, CDR3 protein. A D gene is named only where the DNA matches it firmly. Size values are once, few and many counts, or a class for expanded clones, and some rows have none.

J: TRBJ1-2; D: TRBD1; size: .; V: TRBV5-4; DNA: TGTGCCAGCAGCCTGACAGGGCAAGCTAACTATGGCTACACCTTC; CDR3: CASSLTGQANYGYTF
J: TRBJ1-5; D: .; size: .; V: TRBV7-9; DNA: TGTGCCAGCAGCAAGGGGGAGACAGGACCGTTGGGTTTGGATAGCAATCAGCCCCAGCATTTT; CDR3: CASSKGETGPLGLDSNQPQHF
J: TRBJ1-3; D: .; size: .; V: TRBV6-6; DNA: TGTGCCAGCAGGACTTACCCTGGAAACACCATATATTTT; CDR3: CASRTYPGNTIYF
J: TRBJ1-5; D: .; size: .; V: TRBV2; DNA: TGTGCCAGCAGGAGGGCGGCAACTATCAGCCCGCAGCATTTT; CDR3: CASRRAATISPQHF
J: TRBJ2-3; D: TRBD1; size: .; V: TRBV4-2; DNA: TGTGCCAGCAGCCAAGAGGCCGGGACAGGGCGCGATACGCAGTATTTT; CDR3: CASSQEAGTGRDTQYF
J: TRBJ1-4; D: .; size: .; V: TRBV5-8; DNA: TGTGCCAGCAGCTTGGGCAGGGAGGCTAATGAAAAACTGTTTTTT; CDR3: CASSLGREANEKLFF
J: TRBJ2-2; D: .; size: .; V: TRBV27; DNA: TGTGCCAGCAGTTCGGGCACCGGGGAGCTGTTTTTT; CDR3: CASSSGTGELFF
J: TRBJ1-2; D: .; size: .; V: TRBV29-1; DNA: TGCAGCGTTGCTCGGAGGGGGGAAGTAAGAGGCTACACCTTC; CDR3: CSVARRGEVRGYTF
J: TRBJ1-2; D: .; size: .; V: TRBV7-2; DNA: TGTGCCAGCAGCTTAGGTGAGGGATGGTATGGCTACACCTTC; CDR3: CASSLGEGWYGYTF
J: TRBJ2-2; D: TRBD1; size: .; V: TRBV5-1; DNA: TGCGCCAGCAGCTTGACCTGGGACAGGGGAATCGGGGAGCTGTTTTTT; CDR3: CASSLTWDRGIGELFF
J: TRBJ1-2; D: TRBD1; size: .; V: TRBV7-3; DNA: TGTGCCAGCAGCTCACAGGGGATGGGCGGCTACACCTTC; CDR3: CASSSQGMGGYTF
J: TRBJ2-4; D: .; size: .; V: TRBV7-9; DNA: TGTGCCAGCAGTCGACTAGGCGGGGACATTCAGTACTTC; CDR3: CASSRLGGDIQYF
J: TRBJ1-5; D: .; size: .; V: TRBV7-9; DNA: TGTGCCAGCAGCCGGCAGGGGAGCAATCAGCCCCAGCATTTT; CDR3: CASSRQGSNQPQHF
J: TRBJ2-5; D: .; size: once; V: TRBV3-1/TRBV3-2; DNA: TGTGCCAGCAGCCCTCCGGGACTCCGAACGCAAGAGACCCAGTACTTC; CDR3: CASSPPGLRTQETQYF
J: TRBJ2-2; D: .; size: once; V: TRBV27; DNA: TGTGCCAGCAGTTTTGCGGGGAGCGGGGAGCTGTTTTTT; CDR3: CASSFAGSGELFF
J: TRBJ2-7; D: .; size: .; V: TRBV29-1; DNA: TGCAGCGTTGAGTACTCCGGCCAGCCCTACGAGCAGTACTTC; CDR3: CSVEYSGQPYEQYF
J: TRBJ1-4; D: TRBD1; size: .; V: TRBV7-8; DNA: TGTGCCAGCAGCATAACAGGGGGAGGGGGTGAAAAACTGTTTTTT; CDR3: CASSITGGGGEKLFF
J: TRBJ1-3; D: .; size: once; V: TRBV11-3; DNA: TGTGCCAGCAGCCTACGGGGTGCCGGAAACACCATATATTTT; CDR3: CASSLRGAGNTIYF
J: TRBJ1-1; D: .; size: .; V: TRBV19; DNA: TGTGCCAGTAGTATAGGGGAAAACACTGAAGCTTTCTTT; CDR3: CASSIGENTEAFF
J: TRBJ2-7; D: .; size: .; V: TRBV5-1; DNA: TGCGCCAGCAGCTTGGCGGACCGCAGGGTGCCCTACGAGCAGTACTTC; CDR3: CASSLADRRVPYEQYF
J: TRBJ1-2; D: .; size: .; V: TRBV4-2; DNA: TGTGCCAGCAGCCAAGAAGGTGACAGGATAGGTGGCTACACCTTC; CDR3: CASSQEGDRIGGYTF
J: TRBJ1-2; D: .; size: .; V: TRBV6-1; DNA: TGTGCCAGCAGTGAAGAAATTGCAGGGAACTATGGCTACACCTTC; CDR3: CASSEEIAGNYGYTF
J: TRBJ1-5; D: .; size: .; V: TRBV6-5; DNA: TGTGCCAGCAGTTTGGAGGGTCAGCCCGGGGCACCCCAGCATTTT; CDR3: CASSLEGQPGAPQHF
J: TRBJ1-6; D: .; size: .; V: TRBV19; DNA: TGTGCCAGTAGCACAGGACTCCGTAGCTCCTATAATTCACCCCTCCACTTT; CDR3: CASSTGLRSSYNSPLHF
J: TRBJ1-2; D: .; size: .; V: TRBV6-5; DNA: TGTGCCAGCAGCCCGGTTAGCCTCCATACCCTTGGCTACACCTTC; CDR3: CASSPVSLHTLGYTF
J: TRBJ1-5; D: .; size: .; V: TRBV4-2; DNA: TGTGCCAGCAGCCAAGCCGGGACGGCTCAGCCCCAGCATTTT; CDR3: CASSQAGTAQPQHF
J: TRBJ2-2; D: TRBD1; size: .; V: TRBV5-1; DNA: TGCGCCAGCAGCTTGGACGGACAGGGAGCCGGGGAGCTGTTTTTT; CDR3: CASSLDGQGAGELFF
J: TRBJ2-1; D: TRBD2; size: .; V: TRBV5-4; DNA: TGTGCCAGCAGCTTGTCGTTAGCGGGGGATAATGAGCAGTTCTTC; CDR3: CASSLSLAGDNEQFF
J: TRBJ2-7; D: .; size: .; V: TRBV9; DNA: TGTGCCAGCAGCGTCGATCCCTCGGGTCGCGACGAGCAGTACTTC; CDR3: CASSVDPSGRDEQYF
J: TRBJ2-3; D: .; size: .; V: TRBV5-4; DNA: TGTGCCCGTGGCCCTGGTGGGGGGAGGGGGCCAGATACGCAGTATTTT; CDR3: CARGPGGGRGPDTQYF
J: TRBJ1-6; D: TRBD1; size: once; V: TRBV19; DNA: TGTGCCAGTAGTGCGACAGGGGGCAAATCACCCCTCCACTTT; CDR3: CASSATGGKSPLHF
J: TRBJ1-1; D: .; size: .; V: TRBV9; DNA: TGTGCCAGCAGCGGGACGACAGGTGTGGGCACTGAAGCTTTCTTT; CDR3: CASSGTTGVGTEAFF
J: TRBJ2-7; D: .; size: .; V: TRBV4-1; DNA: TGCGCCAGCAGCCGAGACAGTGGGAACGAGCAGTACTTC; CDR3: CASSRDSGNEQYF
J: TRBJ1-1; D: .; size: .; V: TRBV7-9; DNA: TGTGCCAGCAGCTTAGTCCTGGGGGAGAACACTGAAGCTTTCTTT; CDR3: CASSLVLGENTEAFF
J: TRBJ2-4; D: TRBD2; size: .; V: TRBV14; DNA: TGTGCCAGCAGCCAAGCGTCTAGCGGGGGCCTAGCCAAAAACATTCAGTACTTC; CDR3: CASSQASSGGLAKNIQYF
J: TRBJ1-1; D: TRBD1; size: once; V: TRBV4-3; DNA: TGCGCCGGCAGCCAAGATCGGGCAGGGGGTTTGAACACTGAAGCTTTCTTT; CDR3: CAGSQDRAGGLNTEAFF
J: TRBJ1-2; D: TRBD1; size: .; V: TRBV6-5; DNA: TGTGCCAGCTGCCCGACAGGGGACTATGGCTACACCTTC; CDR3: CASCPTGDYGYTF
J: TRBJ2-1; D: .; size: .; V: TRBV29-1; DNA: TGCAGCGTTGAAGATCGTGACCTCAACCCCGGTGAGCAGTTCTTC; CDR3: CSVEDRDLNPGEQFF
J: TRBJ1-4; D: .; size: .; V: TRBV15; DNA: TGTGCCACCAGCAGAGGGGCGGGGACTAATGAAAAACTGTTTTTT; CDR3: CATSRGAGTNEKLFF
J: TRBJ1-6; D: .; size: .; V: TRBV28; DNA: TGTGCCAGCAGTTTAGAGAGGGATGCCTATAATTCACCCCTCCACTTT; CDR3: CASSLERDAYNSPLHF
J: TRBJ2-1; D: TRBD2; size: once; V: TRBV7-6; DNA: TGTGCCAGCAGCTTAGAGAAATCTAGCGGCTTTTACAATGAGCAGTTCTTC; CDR3: CASSLEKSSGFYNEQFF